The 4 T cell receptor beta chains below come from one sample, sequenced in a study of early T cells in non-severe SARS-CoV-2 infection. MiXCR, applied by TCRdb to the 5' RACE reads, yields one record per CDR3 protein. The sample yields roughly 31,000 distinct CDR3 sequences, 9.5% to 10% seen once. Sequenced sample: whole blood. The source of these receptors is an adult who was a healthcare worker with PCR-confirmed SARS-CoV-2 infection or an uninfected control (not recorded which).

This clonotype appeared a few times. The genes are TRBV6-5 and TRBJ2-3; D remains unclear. CDR3 size: 12 residues. Trimming removed 5 bases at V and 8 bases at J, with 11 bases between. Per germline, CDR1 MNHEY and CDR2 SVGAGI. CDR3 coding DNA: TGTGCCAGCAGTGAAACATCGGGTACGCAGTATTTT. It codes for CASSETSGTQYF.

This clonotype was picked up many times. The rearrangement links TRBV6-6 to TRBJ2-5; no definite D call. Germline CDR1 is MNHNY and CDR2 is SVGAGI (reference sequence). The germline V and J ends were trimmed by 9 bases and 1 base, with 21 bases remaining between them. This CDR3 region has 16 residues. CDR3 DNA sequence: TGTGCCAGTCGATCCGCCGACCCAGACCTCCAAGAGACCCAGTACTTC. This encodes CASRSADPDLQETQYF.

The CDR3 DNA is TGTGCCAGCAGCTTGGCGCCCACTGGAAACACCATATATTTT. It yields the protein CASSLAPTGNTIYF. The genes are TRBV5-4 and TRBJ1-3; D call uncertain. The V end was cut by 0 bases, the J end by 2 bases, with 6 bases between. The CDR3 spans 14 residues. Germline-derived CDR1 and CDR2 are SGHNT and YYREEE (reference sequence).

This clonotype was detected many times. V usage is TRBV5-4 and J usage is TRBJ1-2, with D perhaps matching TRBD1 (5 bases). Germline V CDR1 and CDR2: SGHNT, YYREEE (reference sequence). The CDR3 runs 13 residues. V was clipped by 7 bases and J by 4 bases, with 14 bases between them. CDR3: CASRMVGVYGYTF. In DNA form, the CDR3 reads TGTGCCAGCCGAATGGTAGGGGTCTATGGCTACACCTTC. Looking up the rest from reference TRBV5-4 and TRBJ1-2 gives the full variable domain: ETGVTQSPTHLIKTRGQQVTLRCSSQSGHNTVSWYQQALGQGPQFIFQYYREEENGRGNFPPRFSGLQFPNYSSELNVNALELDDSALYLCASRMVGVYGYTFGSGTRLTVV.